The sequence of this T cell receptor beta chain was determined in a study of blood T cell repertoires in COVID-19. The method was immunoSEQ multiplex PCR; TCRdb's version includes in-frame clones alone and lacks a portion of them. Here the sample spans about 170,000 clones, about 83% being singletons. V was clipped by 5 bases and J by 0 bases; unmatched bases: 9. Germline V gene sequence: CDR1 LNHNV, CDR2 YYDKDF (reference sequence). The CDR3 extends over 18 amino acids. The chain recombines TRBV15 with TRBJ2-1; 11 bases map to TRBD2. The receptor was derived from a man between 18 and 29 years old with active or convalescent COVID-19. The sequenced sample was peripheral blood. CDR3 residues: CATSAETSGESSYNEQFF. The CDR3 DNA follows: TGTGCCACCAGCGCCGAGACTAGCGGGGAAAGCTCCTACAATGAGCAGTTCTTC.